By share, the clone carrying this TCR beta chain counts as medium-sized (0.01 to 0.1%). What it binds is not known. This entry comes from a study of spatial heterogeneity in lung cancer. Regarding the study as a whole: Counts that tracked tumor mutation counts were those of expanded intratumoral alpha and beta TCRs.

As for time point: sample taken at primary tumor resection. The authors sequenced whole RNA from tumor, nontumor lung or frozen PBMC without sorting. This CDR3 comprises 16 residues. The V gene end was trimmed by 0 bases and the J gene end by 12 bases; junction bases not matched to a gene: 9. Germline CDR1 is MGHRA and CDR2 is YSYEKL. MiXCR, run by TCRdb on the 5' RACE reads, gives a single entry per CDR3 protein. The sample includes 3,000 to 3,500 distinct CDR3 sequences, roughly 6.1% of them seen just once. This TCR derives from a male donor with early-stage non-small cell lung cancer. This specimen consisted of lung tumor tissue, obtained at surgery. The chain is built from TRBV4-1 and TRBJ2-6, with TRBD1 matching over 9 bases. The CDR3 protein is CASSQDRGTGFLVLTF. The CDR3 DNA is TGCGCCAGCAGCCAAGATCGAGGGACAGGGTTTCTCGTCCTGACTTTC.